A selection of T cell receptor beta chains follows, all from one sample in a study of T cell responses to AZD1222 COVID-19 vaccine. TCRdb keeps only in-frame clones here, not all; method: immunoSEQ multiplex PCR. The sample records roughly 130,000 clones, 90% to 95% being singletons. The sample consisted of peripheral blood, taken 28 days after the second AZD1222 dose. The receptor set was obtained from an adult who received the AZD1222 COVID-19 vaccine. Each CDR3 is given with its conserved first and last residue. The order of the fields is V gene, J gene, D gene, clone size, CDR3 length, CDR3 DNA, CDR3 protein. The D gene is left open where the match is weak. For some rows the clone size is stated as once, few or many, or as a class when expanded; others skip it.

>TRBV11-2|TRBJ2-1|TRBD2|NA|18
TGTGCCAGCAGCTTCAAGGTCCTGACTAGCGGGGGACCCAATGAGCAGTTCTTC
CASSFKVLTSGGPNEQFF
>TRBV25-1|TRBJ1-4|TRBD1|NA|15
TGTGCCAGCAGTCCCCCCAGGGGGGGGAGTGAAAAACTGTTTTTT
CASSPPRGGSEKLFF
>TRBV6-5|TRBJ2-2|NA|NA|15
TGTGCCAGTAGAGGCCGACAATCTGGCACCGGGGAGCTGTTTTTT
CASRGRQSGTGELFF
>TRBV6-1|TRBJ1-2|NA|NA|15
TGTGCCAGCACTTTAGGAACTTCCGGGGTTTATGGCTACACCTTC
CASTLGTSGVYGYTF
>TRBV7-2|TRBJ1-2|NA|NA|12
TGTGCCAGCAGCTTAGCCTCCTATGGCTACACCTTC
CASSLASYGYTF
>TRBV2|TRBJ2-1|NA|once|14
TGTGCCAGCGTGGACGGGCTTAGGGGCAATGAGCAGTTCTTC
CASVDGLRGNEQFF
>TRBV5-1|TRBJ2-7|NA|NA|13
TGCGCCAGCAGCTTGGAGGTATTCTACGAGCAGTACTTC
CASSLEVFYEQYF
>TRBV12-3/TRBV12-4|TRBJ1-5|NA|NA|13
TGTGCCAGCAGGTCGCGGACCTATCAGCCCCAGCATTTT
CASRSRTYQPQHF
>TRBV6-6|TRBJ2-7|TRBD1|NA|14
TGTGCCAGCAGATCCGGGGGACAGGGAAACGAGCAGTACTTC
CASRSGGQGNEQYF
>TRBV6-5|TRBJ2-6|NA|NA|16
TGTGCCAGCAGTTTGGGGAATTCCTGGGGGGCCAACGTCCTGACTTTC
CASSLGNSWGANVLTF
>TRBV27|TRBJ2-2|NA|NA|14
TGTGCCAGCAGTTTGTCTAGGTACACCGGGGAGCTGTTTTTT
CASSLSRYTGELFF
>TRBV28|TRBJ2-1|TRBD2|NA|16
TGTGCCAGCAGTTCCCCAGGACTAGCGACATACAATGAGCAGTTCTTC
CASSSPGLATYNEQFF
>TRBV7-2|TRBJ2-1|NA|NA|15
TGTGCCAGCAGCTACGTAAGGCGGCCCTACAATGAGCAGTTCTTC
CASSYVRRPYNEQFF
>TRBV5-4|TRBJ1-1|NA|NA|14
TGTGCCAGCAGCCTCCAACAGGGTCCCTTCCGAGCTTTCTTT
CASSLQQGPFRAFF
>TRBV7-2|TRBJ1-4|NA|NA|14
TGTGCCAGCAGCTCTCAGGGTTCACATGAAAAACTGTTTTTT
CASSSQGSHEKLFF
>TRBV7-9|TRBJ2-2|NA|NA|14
TGTGCCAGCAGCGACCTCTCCGGGAGCGGGGAGCTGTTTTTT
CASSDLSGSGELFF
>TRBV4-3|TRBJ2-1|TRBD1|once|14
TGCGCCAGCAGCGAGACAGGGACGGGGAATGAGCAGTTCTTC
CASSETGTGNEQFF
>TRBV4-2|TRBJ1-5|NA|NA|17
TGTGCCAGCAGCCAAGATCTCCAGGGGTATAGCAATCAGCCCCAGCATTTT
CASSQDLQGYSNQPQHF
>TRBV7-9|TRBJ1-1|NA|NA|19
TGTGCCAGCAGCTTAGCGGCACGTACTGGGAGAGGACCTTACACTGAAGCTTTCTTT
CASSLAARTGRGPYTEAFF
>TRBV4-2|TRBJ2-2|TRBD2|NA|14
TGTGCCAGCGAACGCGGGAGGAATACCGGGGAGCTGTTTTTT
CASERGRNTGELFF
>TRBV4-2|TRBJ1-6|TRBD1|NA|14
TGTGCCAGCAGCGCGGGACAGCCCAATTCACCCCTCCACTTT
CASSAGQPNSPLHF
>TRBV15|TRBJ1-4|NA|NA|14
TGTGCCACCAGCAGACTCACGATCGGAGAAAAACTGTTTTTT
CATSRLTIGEKLFF
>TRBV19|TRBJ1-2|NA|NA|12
TGTGCCAGGAACGGGACGGACTATGGCTACACCTTC
CARNGTDYGYTF
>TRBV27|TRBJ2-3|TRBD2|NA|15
TGTGCCAGCAGTCCATCACTAGCGGGGGGGAATACGCAGTATTTT
CASSPSLAGGNTQYF
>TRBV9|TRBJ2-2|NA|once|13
TGTGCCAGCAGCGCCATAAACACCGGGGAGCTGTTTTTT
CASSAINTGELFF
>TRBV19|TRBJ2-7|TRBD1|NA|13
TGTGCCAGTACGAGACAGGGGACCTACGAGCAGTACTTC
CASTRQGTYEQYF
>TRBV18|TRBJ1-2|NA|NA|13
TGTGCCAGCTCACCCTTAGACAACTATGGCTACACCTTC
CASSPLDNYGYTF
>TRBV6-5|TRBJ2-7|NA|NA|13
TGTGCCAGCAGTTACGGGCAGGTCTACGAGCAGTACTTC
CASSYGQVYEQYF
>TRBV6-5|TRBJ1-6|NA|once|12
TGTGCCAGCAGAATTACGGATTCACCCCTCCACTTT
CASRITDSPLHF
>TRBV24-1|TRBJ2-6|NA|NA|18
TGTGCCACCAGTGACCGGGCCCCATCCGATGCTGGGGCCAACGTCCTGACTTTC
CATSDRAPSDAGANVLTF
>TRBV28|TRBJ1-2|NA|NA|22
TGTGCCAGCAGTTTCTCCCGAAACAGGGAAGCTGTCTTAGGTCGGGCGGCTGGAGGCTACACCTTC
CASSFSRNREAVLGRAAGGYTF
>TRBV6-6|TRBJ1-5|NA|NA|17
TGTGCCAGCAGTCCCCAGGGGCCACGCTATAGCAATCAGCCCCAGCATTTT
CASSPQGPRYSNQPQHF
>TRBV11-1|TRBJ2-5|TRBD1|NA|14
TGTGCCAGCAGCCTCCACAGGGGCCAAGAGACCCAGTACTTC
CASSLHRGQETQYF
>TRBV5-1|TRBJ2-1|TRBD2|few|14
TGCGCCAGCAGCAAGCTAGCGGGCGACAATGAGCAGTTCTTC
CASSKLAGDNEQFF
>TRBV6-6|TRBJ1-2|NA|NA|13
TGTGCCAGCAGTTATATCCCCACGCATGGCTACACCTTC
CASSYIPTHGYTF
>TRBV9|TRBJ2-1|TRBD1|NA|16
TGTGCCAGCAGCCCCCGGGGACAGTCAGAACTCAATGAGCAGTTCTTC
CASSPRGQSELNEQFF
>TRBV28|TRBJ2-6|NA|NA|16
TGTGCCAGCAGTTCCCCAATCGTCTCTGGGGCCAACGTCCTGACTTTC
CASSSPIVSGANVLTF
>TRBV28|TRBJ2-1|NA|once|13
TGTGCCAGCAGTCCACCGAGTGGGAGAAAGCAGTTCTTC
CASSPPSGRKQFF
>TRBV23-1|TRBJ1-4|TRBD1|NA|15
TGCGCCAGCAGTGCGATACAGGGGGCGGAGGAAAAACTGTTTTTT
CASSAIQGAEEKLFF
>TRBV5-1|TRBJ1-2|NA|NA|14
TGCGCCAGCAGCTTGGGGACAGCGCTTTATGGCTACACCTTC
CASSLGTALYGYTF
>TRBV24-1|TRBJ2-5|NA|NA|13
TGTGCCACCAGTGACCCTACCTTAGAGACCCAGTACTTC
CATSDPTLETQYF
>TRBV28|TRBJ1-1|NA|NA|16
TGTGCCAGCAGTTTCTTCCGAACAGGGCGCCGAACTGAAGCTTTCTTT
CASSFFRTGRRTEAFF
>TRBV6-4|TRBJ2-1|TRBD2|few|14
TGTGCCAGCAGTGAGGCTAGCGGTTACAATGAGCAGTTCTTC
CASSEASGYNEQFF
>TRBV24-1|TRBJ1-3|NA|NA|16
TGTGCCACCAGTGATGGGGGGTCCATCTCTGGAAACACCATATATTTT
CATSDGGSISGNTIYF
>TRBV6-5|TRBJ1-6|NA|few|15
TGTGCCAGCAGGACCCCAGGGAAGGGCAGTTCACCCCTCCACTTT
CASRTPGKGSSPLHF
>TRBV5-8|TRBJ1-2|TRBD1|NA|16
TGTGCCAGCAGCCTAGGACAGGGAGATACGGACTATGGCTACACCTTC
CASSLGQGDTDYGYTF
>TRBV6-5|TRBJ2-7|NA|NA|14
TGTGCCAGCAGTTACTCCTCAGGCCCCTACGAGCAGTACTTC
CASSYSSGPYEQYF
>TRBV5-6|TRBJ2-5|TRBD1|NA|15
TGTGCCAGCAGTGGATTACAGGGGGCACGGGAGACCCAGTACTTC
CASSGLQGARETQYF